Following are 31 T cell receptor beta chains from one sample sequenced in a study of CD8 T cells in ankylosing spondylitis. General study results and limits: Seven or eight highly homologous variants made up a TCR beta motif, and this motif appeared characteristic of ankylosing spondylitis blood.

TCRdb redid the calling of the 5' RACE reads with MiXCR, one entry per CDR3 protein. The profile shows around 770,000 distinct CDR3 sequences, roughly 12% of them singletons. No antigen is known for these receptors. The sequenced sample consisted of blood, either unsorted or a sorted T cell fraction (not recorded which). Receptors originate from a male donor with ankylosing spondylitis.

This clonotype was found a few times. The chain uses TRBV7-6 and TRBJ1-1; the D gene is possibly TRBD1 (5 bases). Per the germline V gene, CDR1 is SGHVS and CDR2 is FNYEAQ. The CDR3 sequence is 13 residues long. Trimming pared 7 bases from V and 0 bases from J, leaving 9 bases between. CDR3 residues: CASTKGMNTEAFF. The CDR3 DNA follows: TGTGCCAGCACCAAGGGGATGAACACTGAAGCTTTCTTT.

At least ten counts were recorded for this clonotype. The chain has TRBV20-1 and TRBJ1-4, with TRBD1 matching 7 bases. The ends lost 3 bases at V and 7 bases at J; junction bases unmatched: 8. CDR1 is DFQATT and CDR2 is SNEGSKA in the germline V gene (reference sequence). The CDR3 totals 14 residues. CDR3 nucleotide sequence: TGCAGTGCTAGTCGTCGACAGGGCCGTGAAAAACTGTTTTTT. Its translation: CSASRRQGREKLFF.

This clonotype was picked up a small number of times. This chain joins TRBV20-1 and TRBJ1-1; 7 bases agree with TRBD1. V dropped 4 bases and J dropped 7; count of bases not matched to a gene: 6. CDR3 length equals 12 residues. Germline-derived CDR1 and CDR2 are DFQATT and SNEGSKA (reference sequence). The CDR3 coding sequence is TGCAGTGCTACCAGGGGGTGGAGTGAAGCTTTCTTT. Protein: CSATRGWSEAFF.

In its sample, this clonotype was seen a few times. Here the CDR3 DNA reads TGTGCCAGCAGCATTAAGGGAGGGTTCACTGAAGCTTTCTTT. Its protein product is CASSIKGGFTEAFF. The chain joins TRBV12-3 or TRBV12-4 to TRBJ1-1; no clear D. The CDR3 loop spans 14 amino acids. Trimming stripped 6 bases from V and 4 bases from J, with 15 bases between.

This clonotype was recorded many times. The V call is TRBV12-3 or TRBV12-4, the J call TRBJ2-5, with D uncertain. V shed 3 bases and J shed 5 bases, with 7 bases lying between them. The CDR3 is made up of 12 amino acids. CDR3 DNA sequence: TGTGCCAGCAGTTTCGGGTGGGAGACCCAGTACTTC. Translated: CASSFGWETQYF.

V and J are TRBV5-4 and TRBJ2-3; tentative D call: TRBD1 (5 bases). The CDR3 contains 16 residues. Germline loops: CDR1 SGHNT, CDR2 YYREEE (reference sequence). The V gene lost 4 bases and the J gene lost 2 bases, with 17 bases spanning the gap. The CDR3 bases are TGTGCCAGCAGCGGGCAGGGCCCTTCACCCACAGATACGCAGTATTTT. It translates to CASSGQGPSPTDTQYF.

This clonotype was detected a few times. The chain combines TRBV7-8 with TRBJ1-1; D not certain. The germline V gene encodes CDR1 SGHVS and CDR2 FQNEAQ. Trimming removed 1 base at V and 10 bases at J, with 13 bases between. The CDR3 spans 13 residues. In DNA, the CDR3 is TGTGCCAGCAGCTTAGAGTCGGACGAACCAGCTTTCTTT. This codes for CASSLESDEPAFF. Full variable domain (missing parts from reference TRBV7-8 and TRBJ1-1): GAGVSQSPRYKVAKRGQDVALRCDPISGHVSLFWYQQALGQGPEFLTYFQNEAQLDKSGLPSDRFFAERPEGSVSTLKIQRTQQEDSAVYLCASSLESDEPAFFGQGTRLTVV.

About this clonotype itself: Being one base from a much bigger clone, this may be a read error. DNA for the CDR3: TGCAGTGCTAGAGACAGGGACTCCTATAATTCACCCCTCCACTTT. Its translation is CSARDRDSYNSPLHF. The chain uses TRBV20-1 and TRBJ1-6; perhaps TRBD1 as D (5 bases). Trimming stripped 0 bases from V and 0 bases from J, with 6 bases between. CDR1 is DFQATT, CDR2 SNEGSKA, per germline (reference sequence). This CDR3 region has 15 residues.

This clonotype occurred many times. The CDR3 DNA reads TGCAGCGTAAGATCCGGGACAACCTACGAGCAGTACTTC. Amino acids: CSVRSGTTYEQYF. The chain is built from TRBV29-1 and TRBJ2-7; D possibly corresponds to TRBD1 (6 bases). The CDR3 sequence is 13 residues long. Trimming left V 6 bases short and J 2 bases short, with 14 bases between. Germline-derived CDR1 and CDR2 are SQVTM and ANQGSEA.

The CDR3 DNA follows: TGCAGCGTTGACGGCGGGAGGGACACAGATACGCAGTATTTT. Translated: CSVDGGRDTDTQYF. The V gene is TRBV29-1, the J gene TRBJ2-3; 9 positions agree with TRBD2. The ends lost 3 bases at V and 2 bases at J; junction bases unmatched: 3. The CDR3 length is 14 residues. Germline CDR1 and CDR2: SQVTM and ANQGSEA.

CDR3 loop: CASSPPGDSNQPQHF. The CDR3 DNA reads TGTGCCAGCTCACCGCCGGGAGATAGCAATCAGCCCCAGCATTTT. V gene TRBV18 combines with J gene TRBJ1-5; D call uncertain. V lost 3 bases to trimming and J lost 0 bases, with 9 bases between them. The CDR3 length is 15 residues. Per germline, CDR1 KGHSH and CDR2 LQKENI. Supplemented by reference TRBV18 and TRBJ1-5, the full variable domain reads NAGVMQNPRHLVRRRGQEARLRCSPMKGHSHVYWYRQLPEEGLKFMVYLQKENIIDESGMPKERFSAEFPKEGPSILRIQQVVRGDSAAYFCASSPPGDSNQPQHFGDGTRLSIL.

This clonotype has more than one count but fewer than ten. V and J are TRBV20-1 and TRBJ2-1; 9 bases match TRBD1. This CDR3 contains 16 residues. Per the germline V gene, CDR1 is DFQATT and CDR2 is SNEGSKA (reference sequence). Germline trimming cut 2 bases from V and 0 bases from J; bases unmatched to any gene: 5. The CDR3 loop reads CSARYLGQGSYNEQFF. CDR3 nucleotide sequence: TGCAGTGCTAGATATTTGGGACAGGGCTCCTACAATGAGCAGTTCTTC.

This clonotype was observed a few times. J is TRBJ1-4 and V is TRBV20-1; TRBD1 matches at 7 bases. Germline trimming cut 8 bases from V and 3 bases from J; bases unmatched to any gene: 6. This CDR3 is built from 13 residues. From germline, CDR1 is DFQATT and CDR2 SNEGSKA (reference sequence). The DNA for the CDR3 is TGCAGTTCCTCGGGACAGTCTAATGAAAAACTGTTTTTT. This translates into CSSSGQSNEKLFF.

This clonotype was picked up a small number of times. The rearrangement joins TRBV12-3 or TRBV12-4 to TRBJ2-4, with 7 bases lining up with TRBD1. The CDR3 covers 14 residues. The V gene end was trimmed by 5 bases and the J gene end by 6 bases; junction bases not matched to a gene: 7. CDR3 in DNA: TGTGCCAGCAGTACCTACAGGGGTGGAAACATTCAGTACTTC. Protein sequence: CASSTYRGGNIQYF.

This clonotype was picked up a small number of times. CDR3 bases: TGTGCCAGCAGGTCAAGCCCCTGGAGCTCCTACGAGCAGTACTTC. Translation gives CASRSSPWSSYEQYF. V gene TRBV6-1 combines with J gene TRBJ2-7; D not certain. The CDR3 runs 15 residues. The germline V and J ends were trimmed by 6 bases and 0 bases, with 15 bases remaining between them. Germline lookup yields CDR1 MNHNS and CDR2 SASEGT.

This clonotype appeared a few times. CDR3 region: CSATTGERQPQHF. For the CDR3, the DNA is TGCAGTGCCACCACAGGGGAAAGACAGCCCCAGCATTTT. V usage is TRBV20-1 and J usage is TRBJ1-5; 7 bases align to TRBD1. J was trimmed by 7 bases and V by 6 bases; bases with no gene match: 9. Germline CDR1 DFQATT, CDR2 SNEGSKA (reference sequence). The CDR3 has 13 amino acids.

This clonotype appeared a few times. This chain connects TRBV6-5 to TRBJ1-4; possible D gene TRBD1, 5 bases. The CDR3 spans 15 residues. V was shortened by 5 bases and J by 0 bases, with 10 bases between the two germline ends. Germline V gives CDR1 MNHEY, CDR2 SVGAGI. The CDR3 sequence: CASSHDSSTNEKLFF. In DNA form, the CDR3 reads TGTGCCAGCAGTCACGACAGCTCAACTAATGAAAAACTGTTTTTT.

This clonotype appeared a few times. V gene TRBV7-9 combines with J gene TRBJ1-2; D remains unclear. Germline CDR1 SEHNR, CDR2 FQNEAQ (reference sequence). Trimming pared 2 bases from V and 4 bases from J, leaving 5 bases between. The CDR3 is 12 residues long. In nucleotides, the CDR3 is TGTGCCAGCAGCTTAATCCGCTATGGCTACACCTTC. Protein: CASSLIRYGYTF.

Only a few counts were recorded for this clonotype. The V call is TRBV4-2, the J call TRBJ1-2, with D maybe TRBD1 (6 bases). The CDR3 spans 16 residues. Germline V gene data show CDR1 as LGHNA and CDR2 as YNFKEQ. Trimming pared 1 base from V and 2 bases from J, leaving 14 bases between. The CDR3 region is CASSQADGQTNYGYTF. The DNA of the CDR3 is TGTGCCAGCAGCCAAGCCGACGGACAGACCAACTATGGCTACACCTTC.

The chain recombines TRBV29-1 with TRBJ1-2; the match to TRBD1 covers 7 bases. Trimming took 7 bases from V and 1 from J; bases not matched to a gene: 12. CDR1 is SQVTM, CDR2 ANQGSEA, per germline. The CDR3 consists of 15 residues. The CDR3 nucleotides are TGCAGCGCCAGAAGAACGACAGGGTATAACTATGGCTACACCTTC. Its translation: CSARRTTGYNYGYTF.

The CDR3 here is CASSQDDRAYGYTF. For the CDR3, the DNA is TGCGCCAGCAGCCAAGATGACAGGGCCTATGGCTACACCTTC. The chain has TRBV4-3 and TRBJ1-2; TRBD1 matches 7 bases. The CDR3 is made up of 14 amino acids. J was trimmed by 4 bases and V by 0 bases; bases with no gene match: 2. Germline CDR1 reads LGHNA; CDR2 reads YSLEER.

This clonotype was found many times. The V call is TRBV20-1, the J call TRBJ1-2; unclear D gene. Germline V CDR1 and CDR2: DFQATT, SNEGSKA (reference sequence). The CDR3 has 11 residues. V shed 4 bases and J shed 5 bases, with 8 bases lying between them. The CDR3 bases are TGCAGTGCTACTGGAGGGTATGGCTACACCTTC. This codes for CSATGGYGYTF.

The rearrangement uses TRBV2 and TRBJ1-1; D ambiguous. Trimming took 7 bases from V and 6 from J, leaving 15 bases between them. The CDR3 runs 13 residues. Germline V lookup: CDR1 SNHLY, CDR2 FYNNEI. The CDR3 region is CASTKEGSPEAFF. For the CDR3, the DNA is TGTGCCAGCACTAAGGAAGGGAGCCCTGAAGCTTTCTTT.

In its sample, this clonotype was seen a few times. Here the CDR3 reads CASSSGQGGPPEQYF. The CDR3, as DNA: TGCGCCAGCAGCTCGGGACAGGGGGGACCCCCCGAGCAGTACTTC. This chain links TRBV5-1 with TRBJ2-7, with 11 bases identical to TRBD1. Germline loops: CDR1 SGHRS, CDR2 YFSETQ. The CDR3 is 15 amino acids. Losses at the gene ends were 3 bases for V and 6 bases for J; bases not matched to a gene: 8.

This chain joins TRBV10-2 and TRBJ2-2; 7 bases agree with TRBD2. V lost 10 bases, J lost 5 bases, and 13 bases stayed unmatched. Germline values: CDR1 WSHSY, CDR2 SAAADI. This CDR3 contains 15 residues. In DNA form, the CDR3 reads TGCGCCACTGGGAGAGGGACTACACCAACCGGGGAGCTGTTTTTT. The encoded protein is CATGRGTTPTGELFF.

This clonotype was picked up many times. One end of the junction varies from germline; a read error may be responsible. J is TRBJ2-7 and V is TRBV3-1; 9 positions match TRBD2. CDR3 size: 14 residues. From germline, CDR1 is LGHDT and CDR2 YNNKEL (reference sequence). CDR3 sequence (DNA): TGTGCCAGTAGCCTGGCGGGAGGGCAGGACGAGCAGTACTTC. The encoded protein is CASSLAGGQDEQYF.

This clonotype was seen a handful of times. The chain couples TRBV15 to TRBJ2-5; no clear D gene. The germline gives CDR1 LNHNV, CDR2 YYDKDF (reference sequence). The CDR3 length is 13 residues. V was cut by 0 bases and J by 0 bases, with 2 bases left in between. The CDR3 bases are TGTGCCACCAGCAGAGACTACCAAGAGACCCAGTACTTC. This codes for CATSRDYQETQYF.

The chain links TRBV5-1 to TRBJ1-2; D remains ambiguous. The CDR3 length is 13 residues. V was clipped by 7 bases and J by 3 bases, with 13 bases between them. CDR1 and CDR2 (germline): SGHRS, YFSETQ. This CDR3 is CASGQSSDYGYTF. Written as DNA, the CDR3 is TGCGCCAGCGGGCAGAGCTCTGACTATGGCTACACCTTC.

This clonotype appeared many times. The chain links TRBV5-6 to TRBJ1-1; tentatively, D is TRBD1 (5 bases). Germline CDR1 and CDR2: SGHDT and YYEEEE. The CDR3 totals 14 residues. V was trimmed by 3 bases and J by 4 bases, leaving 13 bases between them. Written as DNA, the CDR3 is TGTGCCAGCAGCTGGCAGGGAACGGGCACTGAAGCTTTCTTT. The encoded protein is CASSWQGTGTEAFF.

The sample holds many counts of this clonotype. This rearrangement joins TRBV5-1 to TRBJ1-3; D is perhaps TRBD1 (5 bases). The CDR3 length is 16 residues. The V end was cut by 4 bases, the J end by 0 bases, with 14 bases between. Germline V gene data show CDR1 as SGHRS and CDR2 as YFSETQ. CDR3 DNA: TGCGCCAGCAGCCGTGAGGGGCTAGGCTCTGGAAACACCATATATTTT. Protein: CASSREGLGSGNTIYF.

The chain carries TRBV5-5 and TRBJ2-5, with D maybe TRBD1 (5 bases). Trimming removed 2 bases from V and 1 base from J, with 9 bases in between. Germline assignment: CDR1 SGHKS and CDR2 YYEKEE (reference sequence). The CDR3 spans 14 residues. CDR3 sequence (DNA): TGTGCCAGCAGCTTTGAACAGGTCCAAGAGACCCAGTACTTC. Amino acids: CASSFEQVQETQYF.